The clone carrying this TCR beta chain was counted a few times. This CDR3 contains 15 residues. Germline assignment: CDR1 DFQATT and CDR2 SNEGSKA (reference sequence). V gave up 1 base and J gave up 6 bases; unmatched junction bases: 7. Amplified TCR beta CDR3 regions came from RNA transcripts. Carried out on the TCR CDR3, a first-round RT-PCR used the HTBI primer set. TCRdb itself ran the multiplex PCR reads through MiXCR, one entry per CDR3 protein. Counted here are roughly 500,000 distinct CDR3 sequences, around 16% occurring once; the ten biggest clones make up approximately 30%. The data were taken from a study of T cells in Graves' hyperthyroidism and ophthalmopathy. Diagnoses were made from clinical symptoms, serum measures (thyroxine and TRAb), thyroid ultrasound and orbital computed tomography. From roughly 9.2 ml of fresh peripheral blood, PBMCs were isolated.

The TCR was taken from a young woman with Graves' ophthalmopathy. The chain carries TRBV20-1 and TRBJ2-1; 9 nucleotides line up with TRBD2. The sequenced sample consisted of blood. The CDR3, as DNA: TGCAGTGCTAGAGGGCTAGCGGGAAAGGGCAATGAGCAGTTCTTC. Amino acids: CSARGLAGKGNEQFF.